The entry below describes one T cell receptor beta chain. This clone was counted a few times. Its cognate antigen has yet to be identified. Base qualities are not recorded, but no much larger clone differs from it by a single base. In total, over 600 healthy bone marrow donors made up the cohort. All cohort members were sampled while nominally healthy, although unrecorded immune exposures were likely present. The donor tested CMV seronegative and was one of the 352 seronegative cohort members. Each donor provided a peripheral blood sample, and peripheral blood mononuclear cells were used for TCR beta sequencing. Genomic DNA extraction from the blood cell samples was performed with the Qiagen DNeasy Blood Extraction Kit. This specimen belongs to a study of cytomegalovirus exposure and HLA in healthy donors (TCRdb year 2017). Context from the whole study: An earlier analysis of about 560 of the donors reported about 280 Gb of sequence data and 95 million to 120 million unique TCR beta sequences obtained from roughly 170 million T cells. About 300 gigabases of sequencing data and around 80 million unique TCR sequences made up an early release that covered 640 HLA-typed donors. Among the roughly 400 genotyped donors, more than 70% belonged to the genetic ancestry cluster associated with self-reported Caucasian donors. The study aimed to test whether signatures of past pathogen exposure could be identified by cataloging public T cell receptors. The study profiled the T cell repertoires of hundreds of subjects by immunosequencing and related them to cytomegalovirus serostatus. In addition to the first cohort of roughly 700 subjects, a separate validation cohort of approximately 110 different subjects was used. To predict cytomegalovirus infection status, the study combined high-throughput TCR immunosequencing, statistical association of individual TCRs with disease status, and machine learning. A later analysis re-analyzed previously published TCR beta repertoires from roughly 630 donors and added high-resolution HLA genotyping to study TCR occurrence patterns. The later analysis used no new phenotypic data to find candidate immune exposures, relying instead on TCR beta sequences and their occurrence across donors. In an earlier analysis of several hundred of the donors, high-throughput TCR beta sequencing was used to judge whether each TCR beta V gene segment behaved as functional or pseudogenic. Alongside the repertoire data, information on donor age, sex, ethnicity and CMV serostatus was compiled. Genome-wide SNP genotypes for about three fifths of the 666 donors were used in a later genetic analysis, which treated that subset as a discovery cohort. All discovery cohort repertoires had been generated using a single sequencing platform. Both class I and class II loci were covered by HLA typing, at four-digit resolution. Typing coverage varied by locus: 629-630 donors for A, B, C, DRB1 and DQB1; around 560 for DQA1; over 600 for DPA1; approximately 450 for DPB1. Five DR-DQ haplotypes were handled as single units for association and clustering, since linkage in the cohort was strong. Among under 450 genotyped donors of the cohort, an average of around 240,000 unique TCR beta nucleotide sequences were sequenced per donor, roughly 20% of them non-productive. Summary of the overall study and its limitations: In both the original and validation cohorts, the classifier was reported to diagnose cytomegalovirus status with high specificity and sensitivity. Most TCR sequences were seen in very few donors, while some public TCRs were found in many individuals. In this cohort, only TCR beta chains were sequenced, and detectable features were limited by the absence of alpha or paired-chain data. The 87-base-pair reads could not distinguish some IMGT-functional V segments, including TRBV6-2 and TRBV6-3, so those segments were excluded. According to a later analysis, most CMV-associated TCR beta chains appeared to be HLA-restricted, and the HLA associations seemed to be driven largely by CMV exposure. The study gave a list of over 150 TCR beta chains associated with cytomegalovirus. In a later analysis, the rate of TCR association differed among HLA loci, with DRB1 alleles having the most associated TCRs and HLA-C alleles having the fewest. According to the authors, the approach could potentially be generalized to other disease states and immunological phenotypes. Immune exposure information for the cohort was limited to CMV serostatus. A later analysis associated some 17,000 TCR beta sequences with specific HLA alleles at a false discovery rate of 0.05. Compared with the roughly 700-donor mean, donors in an Asian-associated ancestry cluster had fewer N-insertions in productive TCRs, according to a later genetic analysis. Because HLA typing was missing for some donors at each locus, association tests included only the typed subset. Over 15 rarely observed V segments, including chromosome 9 orphons, were excluded from the earlier analysis of some 590 of the donors because counts were too low. When HLA alleles, especially DR and DQ, strongly co-occurred, TCR associations were difficult to assign to individual alleles. Presence/absence analyses assumed roughly uniform sequencing depth across donors, an assumption that may not hold. V-gene and J-gene trimming of TCR beta chains was associated with a missense DCLRE1C variant in a later genetic analysis, and the association was replicated in an independent cohort. Linkage disequilibrium might explain the correlated functional status among segregating V segments, but an unknown experimental factor could not be ruled out. The sequencing pipeline was judged likely to have produced a cluster of highly shared sequence variants as a technical artifact. According to a later analysis, parvovirus B19, influenza, CMV and Epstein-Barr virus appeared linked to several top co-occurrence clusters. In vitro tests confirmed that a few of the cytomegalovirus-associated TCR beta chains recognize cytomegalovirus antigens. In a later analysis, HLA-associated TCR beta chains showed more clonal expansion and lower generation probabilities than non-associated chains that were equally common. An earlier analysis of approximately 540 of the donors showed that most TCR beta V segments appeared in productive rearrangements either about 90% or about 30% of the time, which broadly matched IMGT annotations. A further reported finding was that TCR beta sequences accurately predicted the HLA-A and HLA-B alleles for most subjects in the first cohort.

Library creation used the immunoSEQ multiplex PCR assay. A mixture of 60 forward primers for TCR Vbeta segments and 13 reverse primers for TCR Jbeta segments was used in the multiplex PCR. The CDR3 region of rearranged TCR beta genes was amplified from genomic DNA by a multiplex PCR assay. The amplified TCR beta libraries were sequenced on the Illumina HiSeq System as 87-base-pair reads. In the authors' own workflow: Across the 670 or so repertoires, a later analysis counted around 80 million unique TCR beta chains, 8.5 million to 12 million of which were shared by at least two donors. Raw reads were error-corrected and collapsed into unique sequences with a nearest-neighbor algorithm that merged closely related sequences to remove PCR and sequencing errors. V, D and J gene segments were assigned by aligning CDR3 sequences to IMGT reference sequences. For a sequence to be retained, a match of at least six nucleotides was required to both a V gene segment and a J gene segment. Rearrangements were called productive when the CDR3 lacked stop codons and stayed in frame with V and J; all others were non-productive. CDR3 was defined by IMGT convention, running from the second conserved V-encoded cysteine to the conserved J-encoded phenylalanine. In an earlier analysis of more than 550 of the donors, sequences lacking an unambiguous match to a single V gene segment were excluded. In an earlier analysis of several hundred of the donors, V segments were called functional above 56.7% productive rearrangements and were called segregating when the between-donor standard deviation exceeded 5%. A statistical classification framework was developed to diagnose cytomegalovirus status using the catalog of TCR beta chain sequences. In a later analysis, TCR nucleotide sequences were compared against IMGT/GENE-DB human TR gene sequences so that V and J genes could be assigned. The TCRdist pipeline was used in a later analysis to assign CDR3 sequences and most-parsimonious VDJ recombination scenarios. In a later analysis, each TCR beta chain was defined by its CDR3 amino acid sequence together with its V-gene family, and reads lacking a unique V-gene family were excluded. In a later analysis, fewer than 600 highly shared, low-generation-probability nucleotide sequences were removed to address suspected cross-contamination and a sequencing artifact. A later analysis calculated a clonal expansion index for each public chain from normalized within-repertoire ranks of inferred template counts. In a later analysis, generation probabilities were computed with a VDJ recombination model fitted to out-of-frame rearrangements, and the resulting probabilities were checked against IGoR. In a later analysis, hypergeometric tests were used to score TCR-TCR, TCR-HLA and TCR-CMV co-occurrence, with a repertoire-size bias correction applied to TCR pairs. In a later analysis, false discovery rates were estimated by permuting HLA or CMV assignments 20 times. In a later analysis, co-occurring TCRs were grouped with DBSCAN, and TCRdist sequence similarity was added when clustering was performed within HLA-allele-positive subsets. For co-occurrence clustering, repertoires with fewer than 30,000 or more than 120,000 public chains were excluded, along with five or six repertoires with anomalous nucleotide sharing. TCRdb provides this immuneACCESS table in a form limited to in-frame rearrangements. Some clones are lacking; in checked studies, under half of them reflect an unresolved V gene, and why the rest are absent is not known. Clonal size and the V and J genes are those of that table, whereas D and trimming came from the DNA. This sample is represented by more than 110,000 clones; around 10% of them were singletons. Of the sample, roughly 1.9% is held by the ten largest clones.

Taken from the germline V gene (reference sequence), the CDR1 and CDR2 loops are LNHDA and SQIVND. There are 15 amino acids in the CDR3, from cysteine to phenylalanine inclusive. The DNA shown is the 45-base CDR3, in frame from base 1. V and J lose 1 base and 2 bases, and a span of 9 bases separates them. The receptor was derived from a man aged 50-59 years in good health and CMV-seronegative. The rearranged segments are TRBV19 and TRBJ1-5; no D gene is confidently identified. Material for sequencing was PBMCs. Read as DNA, the sequence is TGTGCCAGTAGTATAGGGCCGGCGGGCAATCAGCCCCAGCATTTT. It codes for CASSIGPAGNQPQHF.